These 25 T cell receptor beta chains were sequenced from one sample in a study of shared clonotypes between healthy human individuals. Sequenced by immunoSEQ multiplex PCR; TCRdb stores in-frame clones only, minus some. The repertoire holds 1 million to 1.2 million clones, approximately 80% seen once, with about 0.94% in the top ten. The specimen was memory CD4+ T cells from PBMCs. Subset in this sample: CD45RA-negative fraction. The receptors were sampled from a man aged 18 to 29 in good health. Some clones in this sample may be carry-over from other donors' samples.

J is TRBJ1-3 and V is TRBV5-1, with D unclear. Germline CDR1 is SGHRS and CDR2 is YFSETQ. The CDR3 consists of 15 residues. Trimming stripped 4 bases from V and 3 bases from J, with 14 bases between. CDR3 sequence: CASSPTPHGGNTIYF. The CDR3 bases are TGCGCCAGCAGCCCGACTCCCCATGGTGGAAACACCATATATTTT. Using reference TRBV5-1 and TRBJ1-3 for the parts outside the CDR3, the full variable domain is KAGVTQTPRYLIKTRGQQVTLSCSPISGHRSVSWYQQTPGQGLQFLFEYFSETQRNKGNFPGRFSGRQFSNSRSEMNVSTLELGDSALYLCASSPTPHGGNTIYFGEGSWLTVV.

This rearrangement joins TRBV7-9 to TRBJ2-1, with D uncertain. Germline V gene sequence: CDR1 SEHNR, CDR2 FQNEAQ (reference sequence). The V and J ends lost 4 bases and 6 bases respectively, with 10 bases between them. CDR3 size: 13 residues. CDR3 sequence reads: CASSYSPINEQFF. The DNA of the CDR3 is TGTGCCAGCAGCTATAGCCCAATCAATGAGCAGTTCTTC.

The V gene is TRBV5-4, the J gene TRBJ1-2; a possible D gene is TRBD1 (6 bases). Germline V gene sequence: CDR1 SGHNT, CDR2 YYREEE (reference sequence). CDR3 length equals 15 residues. V was pared by 3 bases and J by 2 bases, with 14 bases between. The CDR3 DNA sequence: TGTGCCAGCAGCTCGCCACAGGGAGGAAACTATGGCTACACCTTC. Its protein is CASSSPQGGNYGYTF.

This clone was observed many times. The V and J genes are TRBV18 and TRBJ2-3; D may be TRBD2 (5 bases). Germline-derived CDR1 and CDR2 are KGHSH and LQKENI. Trimming stripped 3 bases from V and 2 bases from J, with 15 bases between. The CDR3 spans 16 residues. The CDR3 DNA follows: TGTGCCAGCTCACCTAAGCGCTCTAGCCTCACAGATACGCAGTATTTT. Amino acids: CASSPKRSSLTDTQYF.

V usage is TRBV18 and J usage is TRBJ1-3, with D perhaps TRBD1 (5 bases). The CDR3 runs to 14 residues. The germline CDR1 and CDR2 sequences are KGHSH and LQKENI. V lost 5 bases and J lost 0, with 8 bases in between. CDR3 in DNA: TGTGCCAGCTCATACGACAGCTCTGGAAACACCATATATTTT. This translates into CASSYDSSGNTIYF.

The rearrangement links TRBV7-3 to TRBJ1-4; D unresolved. Trimming removed 1 base at V and 7 bases at J, with 10 bases between. This CDR3 spans 14 amino acids. The germline V gene has CDR1 SGHTA and CDR2 FQGTGA. The CDR3 DNA is TGTGCCAGCAGCTTAAACATCCGAGGTGAAAAACTGTTTTTT. Encoded protein: CASSLNIRGEKLFF.

The genes are TRBV4-2 and TRBJ2-1; 12 nucleotides line up with TRBD2. Germline CDR1 and CDR2: LGHNA and YNFKEQ. The CDR3 spans 16 residues. J was trimmed by 3 bases and V by 3 bases; bases with no gene match: 3. DNA of the CDR3: TGTGCCAGCAGCCAGGCGACTAGCGGGAGCTACAATGAGCAGTTCTTC. Translated: CASSQATSGSYNEQFF.

The chain couples TRBV5-1 to TRBJ1-1; D perhaps matches TRBD1 (5 bases). V dropped 0 bases and J dropped 9 bases, with 6 bases sitting between them. CDR1 SGHRS and CDR2 YFSETQ come from the germline V gene. The CDR3 is 11 residues long. CDR3 residues: CASSLAGQAFF. Written as DNA, the CDR3 is TGCGCCAGCAGCTTGGCGGGGCAAGCTTTCTTT.

The chain recombines TRBV2 with TRBJ2-7; 8 nucleotides align to TRBD2. The trim removed 7 bases at V and 6 bases at J, leaving 11 bases unmatched. The CDR3 has 14 residues. Per germline, CDR1 SNHLY and CDR2 FYNNEI. The CDR3 nucleotides are TGTGCCAGCACCAGAGAGAGCGGGAGTGGCGAGCAGTACTTC. It encodes CASTRESGSGEQYF.

This clone was seen only once. V and J are TRBV30 and TRBJ2-3, with TRBD2 matching 10 bases. The ends lost 4 bases at V and 10 bases at J; junction bases unmatched: 23. Per the germline V gene, CDR1 is GTSNPN and CDR2 is SVGIG (reference sequence). This CDR3 is built from 18 residues. DNA of the CDR3: TGTGCCTGGATCCCGGCTAGCGGGAGAGATATCGGTCCGGGGGCGCAGTATTTT. This encodes CAWIPASGRDIGPGAQYF.

The chain carries TRBV2 and TRBJ2-5, with D possibly being TRBD1 (5 bases). This CDR3 region has 14 residues. The V end lost 8 bases, the J end lost 2 bases, and 15 bases lay between the germline ends. Germline V gene data show CDR1 as SNHLY and CDR2 as FYNNEI. This CDR3 reads CASGALTEQETQYF. CDR3 DNA sequence: TGTGCCAGCGGGGCCTTGACAGAACAAGAGACCCAGTACTTC.

The chain uses TRBV5-1 and TRBJ2-2; the match to TRBD1 covers 8 bases. In germline, CDR1 is SGHRS, CDR2 YFSETQ. With 4 bases clipped from V and 7 bases from J, the junction kept 9 bases outside the gene matches. CDR3 length: 15 residues. The CDR3 coding sequence is TGCGCCAGCAGCCCGGACAGGGCGGTTCGCGGGGAGCTGTTTTTT. It yields the protein CASSPDRAVRGELFF.

V is TRBV10-3 and J is TRBJ1-1; D is ambiguous. This CDR3 spans 14 amino acids. V dropped 3 bases and J dropped 4 bases, with 12 bases sitting between them. Germline V gives CDR1 ENHRY, CDR2 SYGVKD. The CDR3: CAISEGQSGTEAFF. In nucleotides, the CDR3 is TGTGCCATCAGTGAAGGGCAATCCGGCACTGAAGCTTTCTTT.

This chain joins TRBV7-9 and TRBJ1-2; 7 positions match TRBD1. The length of the CDR3 is 14 residues. CDR1 is SEHNR, CDR2 FQNEAQ, per germline (reference sequence). Germline trimming cut 5 bases from V and 4 bases from J; bases unmatched to any gene: 7. CDR3 amino acids: CASSPRQGGYGYTF. The CDR3 DNA is TGTGCCAGCAGCCCACGACAGGGTGGCTATGGCTACACCTTC.

This sequence joins TRBV11-1 and TRBJ2-7, with D tentatively TRBD2 (6 bases). V shed 6 bases and J shed 1 base, with 16 bases lying between them. CDR1 is SGHAT, CDR2 FQDESV, per germline (reference sequence). CDR3 length: 15 residues. CDR3 sequence reads: CASRQPGLPSYEQYF. DNA for the CDR3: TGTGCCAGCAGACAACCGGGACTCCCTTCCTACGAGCAGTACTTC. The complete variable domain, with remaining parts taken from reference TRBV11-1 and TRBJ2-7, reads EAEVAQSPRYKITEKSQAVAFWCDPISGHATLYWYRQILGQGPELLVQFQDESVVDDSQLPKDRFSAERLKGVDSTLKIQPAELGDSAMYLCASRQPGLPSYEQYFGPGTRLTVT.

This clone was seen only a few times. The V call is TRBV5-6, the J call TRBJ2-1; D assignment may be TRBD1 or TRBD2 (6 bases each). Germline CDR1 is SGHDT and CDR2 is YYEEEE. This CDR3 contains 14 residues. Trimming took 2 bases from V and 2 from J, leaving 8 bases between them. The CDR3 here is CASSLGGPYNEQFF. The DNA of the CDR3 is TGTGCCAGCAGCTTAGGGGGGCCCTACAATGAGCAGTTCTTC.

V and J are TRBV6-6 and TRBJ2-3; no clear D. V shed 7 bases and J shed 0 bases, with 11 bases lying between them. This CDR3 contains 14 residues. The germline CDR1 and CDR2 sequences are MNHNY and SVGAGI (reference sequence). CDR3 amino acids: CASTPSTSTDTQYF. CDR3 coding DNA: TGTGCCAGCACCCCATCCACTAGCACAGATACGCAGTATTTT.

This clone was detected only a few times. The genes are TRBV29-1 and TRBJ1-2; tentatively, D is TRBD1 (5 bases). The CDR3 is 13 amino acids. V lost 2 bases, J lost 8 bases, and 15 bases lay in between. Germline values: CDR1 SQVTM, CDR2 ANQGSEA. Here the CDR3 DNA reads TGCAGCGTTGAATCTCAGGGTGGTACAGGCTACACCTTC. Translated, it gives CSVESQGGTGYTF.

The chain employs TRBV5-4 and TRBJ2-1; D possibly corresponds to TRBD1 (5 bases). The V and J ends lost 3 bases and 6 bases respectively, with 13 bases between them. The CDR3 loop spans 14 amino acids. CDR1 SGHNT and CDR2 YYREEE come from the germline V gene (reference sequence). The CDR3 loop reads CASSSRTQVNEQFF. CDR3 nucleotide sequence: TGTGCCAGCAGCTCGCGGACACAGGTCAATGAGCAGTTCTTC.

V and J are TRBV30 and TRBJ1-3; D remains ambiguous. Germline CDR1 and CDR2: GTSNPN and SVGIG (reference sequence). The CDR3 consists of 14 residues. Trimming took off 2 bases at V and 2 bases at J, with 10 bases between the two ends. The CDR3 sequence is CAWSLDNAGNTIYF. Here the CDR3 DNA reads TGTGCCTGGAGTCTTGACAATGCTGGAAACACCATATATTTT.

Of note for this clone: The sample carries other DNA sequences with the same CDR3. The chain has TRBV18 and TRBJ2-3; D ambiguous. The length of the CDR3 is 12 residues. V was pared by 1 base and J by 4 bases, with 3 bases between. CDR1 and CDR2 (germline): KGHSH, LQKENI. CDR3 sequence: CASSPRSDTQYF. The DNA of the CDR3 is TGTGCCAGCTCACCACGGTCAGATACGCAGTATTTT.

In regard to this clone: This specimen includes other DNA sequences encoding the same CDR3. The V gene is TRBV2, the J gene TRBJ2-7; 7 bases are a match to TRBD2. The CDR3 sequence is 12 residues long. Trimming at V came to 8 bases and at J to 4 bases, leaving 5 bases not matched to a gene. In germline, CDR1 is SNHLY, CDR2 FYNNEI. CDR3 residues: CASGRGSYEQYF. The CDR3 coding sequence is TGTGCCAGCGGGAGGGGAAGTTACGAGCAGTACTTC.

This sequence joins TRBV4-1 and TRBJ1-4; no definite D call. Trimming took off 4 bases at V and 3 bases at J, with 12 bases between the two ends. Germline values: CDR1 MGHRA, CDR2 YSYEKL. The CDR3 runs 15 residues. The CDR3 protein is CASSPKRDSNEKLFF. As DNA, the CDR3 is TGCGCCAGCAGCCCCAAGCGGGATTCTAATGAAAAACTGTTTTTT.

In this sample, this clone turned up a few times. The chain uses TRBV4-3 and TRBJ1-4; 7 nucleotides line up with TRBD1. The CDR3 extends over 14 amino acids. V lost 1 base, J lost 8 bases, and 4 bases stayed unmatched. In germline, CDR1 is LGHNA, CDR2 YSLEER. Written as DNA, the CDR3 is TGCGCCAGCAGCCAAGGACAGGGTTGGGAAAAACTGTTTTTT. As protein: CASSQGQGWEKLFF.

This clone is a singleton in its sample. The chain has TRBV4-1 and TRBJ2-3; D assignment may be TRBD1 or TRBD2 (6 bases each). The V gene's germline CDR1 is MGHRA and CDR2 YSYEKL. The CDR3 covers 15 residues. V was clipped by 4 bases and J by 4 bases, with 15 bases between them. In DNA, the CDR3 is TGCGCCAGCAGCCCCAAGGGGGGCCCGGCAGATACGCAGTATTTT. Translated, it gives CASSPKGGPADTQYF.